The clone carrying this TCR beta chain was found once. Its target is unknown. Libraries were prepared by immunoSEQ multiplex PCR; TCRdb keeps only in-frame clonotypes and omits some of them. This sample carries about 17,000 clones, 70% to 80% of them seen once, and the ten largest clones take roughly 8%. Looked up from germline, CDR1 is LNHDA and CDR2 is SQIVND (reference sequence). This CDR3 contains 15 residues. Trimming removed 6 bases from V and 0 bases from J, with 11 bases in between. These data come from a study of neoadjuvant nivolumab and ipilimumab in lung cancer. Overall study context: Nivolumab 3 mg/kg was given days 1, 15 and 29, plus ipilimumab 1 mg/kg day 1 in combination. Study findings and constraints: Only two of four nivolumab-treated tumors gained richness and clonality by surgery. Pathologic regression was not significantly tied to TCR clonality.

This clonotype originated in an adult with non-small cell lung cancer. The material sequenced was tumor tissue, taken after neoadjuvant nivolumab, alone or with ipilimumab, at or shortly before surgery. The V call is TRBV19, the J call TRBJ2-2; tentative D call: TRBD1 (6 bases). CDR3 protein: CASRLDRSNTGELFF. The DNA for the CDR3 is TGTGCCAGTAGACTAGACAGGTCGAACACCGGGGAGCTGTTTTTT.